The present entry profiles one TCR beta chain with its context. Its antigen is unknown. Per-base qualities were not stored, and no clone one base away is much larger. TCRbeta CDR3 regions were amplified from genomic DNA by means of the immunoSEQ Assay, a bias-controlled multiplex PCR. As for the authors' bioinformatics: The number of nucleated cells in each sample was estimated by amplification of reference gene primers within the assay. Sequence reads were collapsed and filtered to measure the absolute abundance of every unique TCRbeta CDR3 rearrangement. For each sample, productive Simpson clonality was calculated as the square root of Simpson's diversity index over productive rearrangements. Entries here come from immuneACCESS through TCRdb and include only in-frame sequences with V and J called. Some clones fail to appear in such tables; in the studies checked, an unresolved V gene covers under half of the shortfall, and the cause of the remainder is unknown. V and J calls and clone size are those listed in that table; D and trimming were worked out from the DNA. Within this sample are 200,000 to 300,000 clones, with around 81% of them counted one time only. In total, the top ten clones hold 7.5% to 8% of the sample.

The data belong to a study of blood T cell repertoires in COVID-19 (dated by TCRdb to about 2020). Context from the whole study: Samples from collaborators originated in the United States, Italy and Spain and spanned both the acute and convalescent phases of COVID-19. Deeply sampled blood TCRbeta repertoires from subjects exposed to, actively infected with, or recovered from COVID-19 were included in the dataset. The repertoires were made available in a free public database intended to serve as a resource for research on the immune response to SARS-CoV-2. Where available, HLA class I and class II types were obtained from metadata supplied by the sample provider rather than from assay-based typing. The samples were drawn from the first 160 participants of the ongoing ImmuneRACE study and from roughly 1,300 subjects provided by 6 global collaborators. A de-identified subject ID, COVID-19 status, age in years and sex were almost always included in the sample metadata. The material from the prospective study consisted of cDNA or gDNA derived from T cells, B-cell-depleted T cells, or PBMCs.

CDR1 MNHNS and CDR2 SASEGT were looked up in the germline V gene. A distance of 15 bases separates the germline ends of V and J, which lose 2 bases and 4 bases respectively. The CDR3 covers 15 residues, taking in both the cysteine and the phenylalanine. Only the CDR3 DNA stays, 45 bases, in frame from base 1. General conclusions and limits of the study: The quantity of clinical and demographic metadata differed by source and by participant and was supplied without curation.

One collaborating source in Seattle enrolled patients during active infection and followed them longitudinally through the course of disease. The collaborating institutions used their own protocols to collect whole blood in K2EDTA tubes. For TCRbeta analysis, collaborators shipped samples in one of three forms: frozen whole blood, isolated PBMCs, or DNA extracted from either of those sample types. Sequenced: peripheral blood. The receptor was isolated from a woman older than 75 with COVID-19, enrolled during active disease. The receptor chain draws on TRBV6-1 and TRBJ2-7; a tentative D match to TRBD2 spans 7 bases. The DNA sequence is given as TGTGCCAGCAGTGAACCCCCGGGGAGGGGGTACGAGCAGTACTTC. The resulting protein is CASSEPPGRGYEQYF.